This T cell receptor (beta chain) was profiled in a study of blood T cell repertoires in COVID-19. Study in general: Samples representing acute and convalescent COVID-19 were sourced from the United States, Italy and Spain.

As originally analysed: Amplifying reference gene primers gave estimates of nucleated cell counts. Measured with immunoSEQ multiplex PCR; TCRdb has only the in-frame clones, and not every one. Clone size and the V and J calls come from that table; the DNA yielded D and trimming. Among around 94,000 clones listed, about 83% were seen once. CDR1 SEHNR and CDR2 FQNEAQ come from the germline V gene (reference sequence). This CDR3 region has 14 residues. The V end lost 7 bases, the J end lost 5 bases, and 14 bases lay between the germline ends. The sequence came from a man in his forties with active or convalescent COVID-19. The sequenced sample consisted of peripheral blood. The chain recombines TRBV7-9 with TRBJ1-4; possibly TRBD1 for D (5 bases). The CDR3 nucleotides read TGTGCCAGCACCAATGGGGGGATCAATGAAAAACTGTTTTTT. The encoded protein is CASTNGGINEKLFF.